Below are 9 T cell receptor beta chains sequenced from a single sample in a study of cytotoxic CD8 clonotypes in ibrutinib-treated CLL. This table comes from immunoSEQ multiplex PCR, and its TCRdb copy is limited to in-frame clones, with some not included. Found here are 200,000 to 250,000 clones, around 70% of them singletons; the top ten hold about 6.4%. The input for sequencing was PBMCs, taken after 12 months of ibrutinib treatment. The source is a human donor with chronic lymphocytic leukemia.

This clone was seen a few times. Here the CDR3 reads CASSHKGAGVGEQYF. CDR3 DNA: TGTGCCAGCAGCCACAAGGGGGCGGGAGTTGGCGAGCAGTACTTC. V usage is TRBV6-5 and J usage is TRBJ2-7, with D perhaps assigned TRBD1 or TRBD2 (7 bases each). Germline CDR1 reads MNHEY; CDR2 reads SVGAGI. V shed 6 bases and J shed 6 bases, with 21 bases lying between them. The CDR3 loop spans 15 amino acids.

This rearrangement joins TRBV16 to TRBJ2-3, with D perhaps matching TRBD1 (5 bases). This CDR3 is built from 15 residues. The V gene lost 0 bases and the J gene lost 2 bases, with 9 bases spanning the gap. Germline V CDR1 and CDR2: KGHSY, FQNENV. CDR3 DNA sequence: TGTGCCAGCAGCCAATCTCCAGGGAACACAGATACGCAGTATTTT. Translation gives CASSQSPGNTDTQYF.

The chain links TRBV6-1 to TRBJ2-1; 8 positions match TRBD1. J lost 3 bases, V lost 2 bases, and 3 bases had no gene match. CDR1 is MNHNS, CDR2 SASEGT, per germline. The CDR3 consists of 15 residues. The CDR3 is CASSESGGLYNEQFF. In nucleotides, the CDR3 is TGTGCCAGCAGTGAATCAGGGGGCCTCTACAATGAGCAGTTCTTC.

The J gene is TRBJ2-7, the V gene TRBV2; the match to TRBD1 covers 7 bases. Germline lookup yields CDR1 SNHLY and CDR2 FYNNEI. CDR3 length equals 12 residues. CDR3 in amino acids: CGTGTASYEQYF. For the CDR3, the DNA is TGTGGGACCGGGACAGCCTCCTACGAGCAGTACTTC.

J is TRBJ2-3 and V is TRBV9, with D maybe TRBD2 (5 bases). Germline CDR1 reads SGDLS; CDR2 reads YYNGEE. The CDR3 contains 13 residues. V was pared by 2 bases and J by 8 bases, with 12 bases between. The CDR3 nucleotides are TGTGCCAGCAGCGTGACGGTTGAGGGTACGCAGTATTTT. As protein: CASSVTVEGTQYF.

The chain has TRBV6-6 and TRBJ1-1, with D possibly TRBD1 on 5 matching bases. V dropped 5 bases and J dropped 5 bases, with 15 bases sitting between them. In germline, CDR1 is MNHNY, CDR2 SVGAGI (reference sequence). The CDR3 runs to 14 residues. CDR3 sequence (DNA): TGTGCCAGCAGTGAGACAAGGGGTTTGACTGAAGCTTTCTTT. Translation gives CASSETRGLTEAFF.

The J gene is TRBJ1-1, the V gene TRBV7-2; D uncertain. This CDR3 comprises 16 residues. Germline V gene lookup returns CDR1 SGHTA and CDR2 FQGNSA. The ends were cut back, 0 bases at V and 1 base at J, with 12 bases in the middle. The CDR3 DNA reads TGTGCCAGCAGCTTAGCTAGTTGGGCTGGGAACACTGAAGCTTTCTTT. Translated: CASSLASWAGNTEAFF.

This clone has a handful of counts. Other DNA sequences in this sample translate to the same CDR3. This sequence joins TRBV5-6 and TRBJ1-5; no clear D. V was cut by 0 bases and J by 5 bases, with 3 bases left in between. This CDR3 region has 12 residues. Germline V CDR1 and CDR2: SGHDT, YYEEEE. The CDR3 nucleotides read TGTGCCAGCAGCTTGGGGGATCAGCCCCAGCATTTT. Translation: CASSLGDQPQHF.

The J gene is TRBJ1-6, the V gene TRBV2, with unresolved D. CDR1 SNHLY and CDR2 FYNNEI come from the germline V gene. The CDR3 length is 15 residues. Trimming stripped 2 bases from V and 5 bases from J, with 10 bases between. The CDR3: CASSETRTNNSPLHF. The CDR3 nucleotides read TGTGCCAGCAGTGAAACGAGGACTAATAATTCACCCCTCCACTTT.